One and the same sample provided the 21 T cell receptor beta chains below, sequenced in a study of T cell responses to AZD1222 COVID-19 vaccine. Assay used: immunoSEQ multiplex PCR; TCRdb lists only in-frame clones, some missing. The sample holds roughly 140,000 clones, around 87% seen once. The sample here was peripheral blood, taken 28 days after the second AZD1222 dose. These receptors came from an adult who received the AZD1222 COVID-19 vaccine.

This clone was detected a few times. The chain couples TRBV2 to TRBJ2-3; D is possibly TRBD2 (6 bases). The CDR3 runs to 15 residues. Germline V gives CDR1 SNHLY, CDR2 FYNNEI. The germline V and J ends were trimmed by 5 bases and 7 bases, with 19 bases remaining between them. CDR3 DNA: TGTGCCAGCAGTTCCCCGGGAGTGAATGTAAATACGCAGTATTTT. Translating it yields CASSSPGVNVNTQYF.

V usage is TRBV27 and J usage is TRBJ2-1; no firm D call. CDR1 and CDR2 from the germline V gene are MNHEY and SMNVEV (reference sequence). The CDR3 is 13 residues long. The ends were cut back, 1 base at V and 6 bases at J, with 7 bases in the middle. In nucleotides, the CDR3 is TGTGCCAGCAGTTTATTACCGACCAATGAGCAGTTCTTC. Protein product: CASSLLPTNEQFF.

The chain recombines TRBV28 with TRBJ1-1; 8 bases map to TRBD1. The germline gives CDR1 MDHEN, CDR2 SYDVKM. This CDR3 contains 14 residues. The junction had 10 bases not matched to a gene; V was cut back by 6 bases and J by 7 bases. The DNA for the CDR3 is TGTGCCAGCAGGATACAGGGGGGAAGCCGTGAAGCTTTCTTT. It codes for CASRIQGGSREAFF.

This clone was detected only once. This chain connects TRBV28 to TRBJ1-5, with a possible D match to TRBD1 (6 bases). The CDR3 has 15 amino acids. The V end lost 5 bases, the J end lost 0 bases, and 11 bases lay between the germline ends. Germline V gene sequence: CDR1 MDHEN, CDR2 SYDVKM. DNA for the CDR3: TGTGCCAGCAGTCCTGACAGGAATAGCAATCAGCCCCAGCATTTT. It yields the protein CASSPDRNSNQPQHF.

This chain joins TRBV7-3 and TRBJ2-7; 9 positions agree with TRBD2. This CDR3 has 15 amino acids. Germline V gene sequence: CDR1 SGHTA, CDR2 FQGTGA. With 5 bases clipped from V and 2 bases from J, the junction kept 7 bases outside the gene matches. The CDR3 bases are TGTGCCAGCAGCAAAGCGGGAGGCCTCCCCTACGAGCAGTACTTC. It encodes CASSKAGGLPYEQYF.

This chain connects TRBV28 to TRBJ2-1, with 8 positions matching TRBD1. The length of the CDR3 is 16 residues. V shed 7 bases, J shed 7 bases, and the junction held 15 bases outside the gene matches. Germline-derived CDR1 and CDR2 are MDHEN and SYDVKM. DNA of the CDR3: TGTGCCAGCACCACGGCGGGCAGGGGGCGTCTAAATGAGCAGTTCTTC. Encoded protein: CASTTAGRGRLNEQFF. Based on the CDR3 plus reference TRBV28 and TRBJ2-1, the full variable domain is DVKVTQSSRYLVKRTGEKVFLECVQDMDHENMFWYRQDPGLGLRLIYFSYDVKMKEKGDIPEGYSVSREKKERFSLILESASTNQTSMYLCASTTAGRGRLNEQFFGPGTRLTVL.

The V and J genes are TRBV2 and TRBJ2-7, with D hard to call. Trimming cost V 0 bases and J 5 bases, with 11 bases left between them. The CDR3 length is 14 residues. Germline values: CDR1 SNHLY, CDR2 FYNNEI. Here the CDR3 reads CASSEALGYNEQYF. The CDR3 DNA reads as TGTGCCAGCAGTGAAGCGCTAGGGTACAACGAGCAGTACTTC.

CDR3 DNA: TGTGCCAGCAGCCTTTCTAGCGGGAGCTCCTACAATGAGCAGTTCTTC. Translation gives CASSLSSGSSYNEQFF. The V gene is TRBV21-1, the J gene TRBJ2-1; TRBD2 was called by the table and not checked on the DNA. TRBV21-1 constitutes a pseudogene. CDR3 length: 16 residues.

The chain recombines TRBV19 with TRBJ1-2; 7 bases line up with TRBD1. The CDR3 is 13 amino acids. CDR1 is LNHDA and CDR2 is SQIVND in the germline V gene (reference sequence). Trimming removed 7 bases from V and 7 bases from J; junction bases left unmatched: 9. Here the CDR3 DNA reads TGTGCCAGTACCCCAACAGGGGTAGCTGGCTACACCTTC. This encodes CASTPTGVAGYTF.

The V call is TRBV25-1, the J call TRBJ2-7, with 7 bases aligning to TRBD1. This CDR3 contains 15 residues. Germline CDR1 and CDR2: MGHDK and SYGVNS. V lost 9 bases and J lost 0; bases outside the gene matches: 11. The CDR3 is CASASGQESSYEQYF. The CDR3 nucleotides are TGTGCCAGTGCGTCCGGACAGGAAAGCTCCTACGAGCAGTACTTC.

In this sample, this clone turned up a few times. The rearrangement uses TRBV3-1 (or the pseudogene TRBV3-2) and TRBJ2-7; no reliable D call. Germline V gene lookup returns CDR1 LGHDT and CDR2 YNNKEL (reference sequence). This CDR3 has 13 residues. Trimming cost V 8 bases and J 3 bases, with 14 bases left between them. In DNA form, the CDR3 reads TGTGCCAGCTCCCGAGAAGTAAGCTACGAGCAGTACTTC. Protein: CASSREVSYEQYF.

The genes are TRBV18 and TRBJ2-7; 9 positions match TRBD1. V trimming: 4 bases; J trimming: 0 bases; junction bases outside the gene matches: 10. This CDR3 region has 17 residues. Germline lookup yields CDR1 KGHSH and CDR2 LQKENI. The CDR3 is CASSLLPRQGGSYEQYF. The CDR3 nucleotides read TGTGCCAGCTCACTATTGCCCCGACAGGGGGGCTCCTACGAGCAGTACTTC.

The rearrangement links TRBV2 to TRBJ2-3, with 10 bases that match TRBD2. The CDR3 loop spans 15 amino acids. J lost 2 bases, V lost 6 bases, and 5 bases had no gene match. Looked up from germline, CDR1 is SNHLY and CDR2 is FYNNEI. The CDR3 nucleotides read TGTGCCAGCAGAACTAGCGGGAAGATCACAGATACGCAGTATTTT. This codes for CASRTSGKITDTQYF.

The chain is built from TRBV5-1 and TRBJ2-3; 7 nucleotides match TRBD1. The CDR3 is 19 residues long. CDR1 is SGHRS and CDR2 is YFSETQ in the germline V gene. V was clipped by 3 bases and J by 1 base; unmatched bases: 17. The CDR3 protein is CASSWDTGARQRGTDTQYF. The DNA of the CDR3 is TGCGCCAGCAGCTGGGACACAGGGGCCCGCCAGCGAGGCACAGATACGCAGTATTTT.

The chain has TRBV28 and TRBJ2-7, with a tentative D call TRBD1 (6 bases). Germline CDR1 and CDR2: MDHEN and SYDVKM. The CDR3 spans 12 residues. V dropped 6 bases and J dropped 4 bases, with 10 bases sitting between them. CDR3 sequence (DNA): TGTGCCAGCAGACCCACAGGGTACGAGCAGTACTTC. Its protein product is CASRPTGYEQYF.

The CDR3 DNA is TGTGCCAGCAGCTTAGCAGGGGATCGTAAGACCCAGTACTTC. It encodes CASSLAGDRKTQYF. The chain has TRBV7-2 and TRBJ2-5, with D perhaps TRBD1 (5 bases). This CDR3 is 14 amino acids long. Per germline, CDR1 SGHTA and CDR2 FQGNSA. V was trimmed by 0 bases and J by 6 bases, leaving 11 bases between them.

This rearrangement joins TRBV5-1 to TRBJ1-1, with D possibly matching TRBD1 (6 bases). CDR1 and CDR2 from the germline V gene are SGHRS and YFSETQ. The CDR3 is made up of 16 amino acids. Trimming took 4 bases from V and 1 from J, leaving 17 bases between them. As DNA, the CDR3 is TGCGCCAGCAGCATGCGAAGACAGGCCACGAACACTGAAGCTTTCTTT. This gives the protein CASSMRRQATNTEAFF. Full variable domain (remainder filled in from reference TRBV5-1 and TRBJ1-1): KAGVTQTPRYLIKTRGQQVTLSCSPISGHRSVSWYQQTPGQGLQFLFEYFSETQRNKGNFPGRFSGRQFSNSRSEMNVSTLELGDSALYLCASSMRRQATNTEAFFGQGTRLTVV.

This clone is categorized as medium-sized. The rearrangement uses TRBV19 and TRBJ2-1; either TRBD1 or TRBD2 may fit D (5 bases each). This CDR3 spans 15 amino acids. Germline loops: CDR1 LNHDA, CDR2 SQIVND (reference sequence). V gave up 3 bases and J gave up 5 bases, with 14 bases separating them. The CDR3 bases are TGTGCCAGTAGTATGGGGGAGACTTCAAACAATGAGCAGTTCTTC. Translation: CASSMGETSNNEQFF.

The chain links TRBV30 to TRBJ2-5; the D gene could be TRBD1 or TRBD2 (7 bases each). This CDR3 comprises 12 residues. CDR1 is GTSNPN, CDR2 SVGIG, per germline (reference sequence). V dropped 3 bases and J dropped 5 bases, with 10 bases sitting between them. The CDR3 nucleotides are TGTGCCTGGAGCCAGGGGGGGGAGACCCAGTACTTC. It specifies CAWSQGGETQYF.

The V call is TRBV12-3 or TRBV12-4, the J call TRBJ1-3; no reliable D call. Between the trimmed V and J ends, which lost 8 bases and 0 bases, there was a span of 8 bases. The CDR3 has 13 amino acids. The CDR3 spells CASGTNSGNTIYF. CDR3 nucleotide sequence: TGTGCCAGCGGCACAAACTCTGGAAACACCATATATTTT.

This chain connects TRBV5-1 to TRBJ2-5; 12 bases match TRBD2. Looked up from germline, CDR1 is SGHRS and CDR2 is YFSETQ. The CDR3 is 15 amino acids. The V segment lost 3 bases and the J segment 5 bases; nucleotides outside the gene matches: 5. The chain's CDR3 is CASSSTSGSFETQYF. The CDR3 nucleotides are TGCGCCAGCAGCTCGACTAGCGGGAGTTTTGAGACCCAGTACTTC.